This TCR beta chain appears in the sequencing data of a study of lymphopenia after photon versus proton radiotherapy. Overall study results and limits: Better survival with proton therapy was suggested as possible, not demonstrated.

Profiling relied on immunoSEQ multiplex PCR, and the TCRdb table lists in-frame clones only, not all of them. The table shows 70,000 or so clones, with around 93% occurring only once. For this clone: The antigen is undetermined.

With V trimmed by 5 bases and J by 5 bases, 11 bases remained unmatched. CDR1 is SEHNR, CDR2 FQNEAQ, per germline (reference sequence). CDR3 size: 16 residues. The sequence derives from a woman between 40 and 50 years old with cholangiocarcinoma. This sequence joins TRBV7-9 and TRBJ2-3; 9 nucleotides agree with TRBD2. Source: peripheral blood, taken from a patient treated with photon-based radiotherapy. CDR3 sequence: CASSVSLAGRVDTQYF. The CDR3 DNA sequence: TGTGCCAGCAGCGTATCCCTAGCGGGGAGGGTAGATACGCAGTATTTT.